A single sample gave rise to the 29 T cell receptor beta chains below, sequenced in a study of blood T cell repertoires in COVID-19. Method: immunoSEQ multiplex PCR; TCRdb's copy keeps in-frame clones and lacks some. The data hold some 350,000 clones, with approximately 84% observed a single time. The source material was PBMCs or T cells enriched from blood (not recorded which). These receptors originate from a woman in her 30s who had recovered from COVID-19.

This clone was recorded once. J is TRBJ2-3 and V is TRBV7-9; D call uncertain. V gave up 1 base and J gave up 6 bases, with 8 bases separating them. The V gene's germline CDR1 is SEHNR and CDR2 FQNEAQ (reference sequence). CDR3 length: 13 residues. The CDR3 here is CASSLVAWDTQYF. For the CDR3, the DNA is TGTGCCAGCAGCTTAGTCGCGTGGGATACGCAGTATTTT.

The chain links TRBV7-2 to TRBJ1-3; possibly TRBD1 for D (6 bases). The CDR3 consists of 13 residues. V was trimmed by 3 bases and J by 3 bases, leaving 6 bases between them. The germline V gene has CDR1 SGHTA and CDR2 FQGNSA. The CDR3 sequence is CASSFRGGNTIYF. CDR3 DNA: TGTGCCAGCAGCTTCAGGGGTGGAAACACCATATATTTT.

The chain has TRBV6-5 and TRBJ2-3; D call uncertain. The V gene's germline CDR1 is MNHEY and CDR2 SVGAGI. V lost 6 bases and J lost 5, with 9 bases in between. The CDR3 sequence is 12 residues long. CDR3 in amino acids: CASRSPIDTQYF. The CDR3 bases are TGTGCCAGCAGATCCCCTATAGATACGCAGTATTTT.

J is TRBJ1-1 and V is TRBV7-9; maybe TRBD1 (6 bases). Trimming left V 0 bases short and J 3 bases short, with 11 bases between. The CDR3 length is 15 residues. Germline CDR1 reads SEHNR; CDR2 reads FQNEAQ (reference sequence). The chain's CDR3 is CASSLAQGPYTEAFF. Here the CDR3 DNA reads TGTGCCAGCAGCTTAGCGCAGGGGCCCTACACTGAAGCTTTCTTT.

A few counts support this clone. This sequence joins TRBV18 and TRBJ1-2, with TRBD1 as a possible D gene (5 bases). The V and J ends lost 0 bases and 6 bases respectively, with 14 bases between them. Germline CDR1 and CDR2: KGHSH and LQKENI. This CDR3 has 15 residues. The CDR3 here is CASSPPGPGGHGYTF. The CDR3 DNA follows: TGTGCCAGCTCACCACCGGGGCCGGGAGGACATGGCTACACCTTC. Full variable domain (remainder filled in from reference TRBV18 and TRBJ1-2): NAGVMQNPRHLVRRRGQEARLRCSPMKGHSHVYWYRQLPEEGLKFMVYLQKENIIDESGMPKERFSAEFPKEGPSILRIQQVVRGDSAAYFCASSPPGPGGHGYTFGSGTRLTVV.

CDR3 protein: CASSLGGTTEAFF. DNA of the CDR3: TGTGCCAGCAGTTTAGGCGGTACCACTGAAGCTTTCTTT. The chain joins TRBV12-3 or TRBV12-4 to TRBJ1-1; D not certain. The V end lost 1 base, the J end lost 4 bases, and 7 bases lay between the germline ends. CDR3 length: 13 residues.

V is TRBV28 and J is TRBJ2-1, with 9 bases matching TRBD2. Trimming removed 5 bases from V and 4 bases from J; junction bases left unmatched: 9. CDR3 length equals 16 residues. Germline lookup yields CDR1 MDHEN and CDR2 SYDVKM. The CDR3 sequence is CASSGTGTSFYNEQFF. The CDR3 nucleotides are TGTGCCAGCAGTGGGACCGGGACTAGCTTTTACAATGAGCAGTTCTTC.

The chain combines TRBV5-6 with TRBJ1-2; D perhaps matches TRBD1 (5 bases). V lost 5 bases, J lost 1 base, and 12 bases lay in between. The CDR3 covers 14 residues. Germline CDR1 SGHDT, CDR2 YYEEEE. CDR3 sequence: CASSYEQVNYGYTF. The CDR3 nucleotides are TGTGCCAGCAGTTACGAACAGGTTAACTATGGCTACACCTTC. Full variable domain (outside the CDR3, taken from reference TRBV5-6 and TRBJ1-2): DAGVTQSPTHLIKTRGQQVTLRCSPKSGHDTVSWYQQALGQGPQFIFQYYEEEERQRGNFPDRFSGHQFPNYSSELNVNALLLGDSALYLCASSYEQVNYGYTFGSGTRLTVV.

Concerning this clone: Other DNA sequences of this sample code for an identical CDR3. This rearrangement joins TRBV11-2 to TRBJ2-5; D is undetermined. V dropped 0 bases and J dropped 4 bases, with 3 bases sitting between them. Germline CDR1 is SGHAT and CDR2 is FQNNGV. The CDR3 loop spans 12 amino acids. The DNA for the CDR3 is TGTGCCAGCAGCTTAGATCTAGAGACCCAGTACTTC. Translated: CASSLDLETQYF.

V is TRBV18 and J is TRBJ2-1; possibly TRBD2 for D (6 bases). Germline V gene data show CDR1 as KGHSH and CDR2 as LQKENI. The V and J ends lost 1 base and 0 bases respectively, with 16 bases between them. The CDR3 loop spans 18 amino acids. The CDR3, as DNA: TGTGCCAGCTCACCACGGAGGCTAGCGTCTAGCTCCTACAATGAGCAGTTCTTC. It translates to CASSPRRLASSSYNEQFF.

The chain is built from TRBV6-5 and TRBJ1-2; a weak D match, TRBD1 (5 bases). The CDR3 runs to 14 residues. V lost 6 bases, J lost 0 bases, and 11 bases lay in between. Germline values: CDR1 MNHEY, CDR2 SVGAGI. Written as DNA, the CDR3 is TGTGCCAGCAGGAGAGACAGCCCTAACTATGGCTACACCTTC. Its protein product is CASRRDSPNYGYTF.

The rearrangement uses TRBV19 and TRBJ1-4; D is unclear. This CDR3 region has 12 residues. V was trimmed by 4 bases and J by 8 bases, leaving 8 bases between them. The germline V gene encodes CDR1 LNHDA and CDR2 SQIVND (reference sequence). The CDR3 DNA follows: TGTGCCAGTAGTACCCCGGGGGAAAAACTGTTTTTT. This codes for CASSTPGEKLFF.

The V call is TRBV6-1, the J call TRBJ1-2; D is undetermined. The CDR3 loop spans 14 amino acids. V was pared by 0 bases and J by 4 bases, with 9 bases between. The germline V gene has CDR1 MNHNS and CDR2 SASEGT. CDR3 in amino acids: CASSEALEVYGYTF. DNA of the CDR3: TGTGCCAGCAGTGAAGCGCTAGAAGTCTATGGCTACACCTTC.

The chain joins TRBV11-1 to TRBJ1-2; D not resolved. Per the germline V gene, CDR1 is SGHAT and CDR2 is FQDESV (reference sequence). V lost 1 base and J lost 5, with 11 bases in between. This CDR3 has 14 amino acids. In DNA form, the CDR3 reads TGTGCCAGCAGCTTAGAGAACACCCGATATGGCTACACCTTC. Translating gives CASSLENTRYGYTF.

The chain uses TRBV12-3 or TRBV12-4 and TRBJ1-2; possibly TRBD1 for D (5 bases). V lost 5 bases and J 10 bases, leaving 14 bases between the germline ends. The CDR3 spans 12 residues. CDR3 DNA: TGTGCCAGCAGTGCCCGGGGGGGAGCCTACACCTTC. As protein: CASSARGGAYTF.

This chain links TRBV6-5 with TRBJ1-3; TRBD1 agrees at 7 bases. Germline V gene lookup returns CDR1 MNHEY and CDR2 SVGAGI. With 8 bases clipped from V and 2 bases from J, the junction kept 0 bases outside the gene matches. This CDR3 comprises 12 residues. CDR3 DNA sequence: TGTGCCAGCCAGGGGGCTGGAAACACCATATATTTT. This encodes CASQGAGNTIYF.

J is TRBJ2-3 and V is TRBV28, with TRBD2 as a possible D gene (6 bases). The CDR3 spans 17 residues. CDR1 and CDR2 (germline): MDHEN, SYDVKM. Trimming removed 1 base at V and 0 bases at J, with 14 bases between. CDR3 in amino acids: CASSLSAGLRSTDTQYF. The CDR3 bases are TGTGCCAGCAGTTTATCAGCGGGCCTGCGTAGCACAGATACGCAGTATTTT.

The chain is built from TRBV27 and TRBJ1-1, with TRBD1 matching 7 bases. The length of the CDR3 is 16 residues. In germline, CDR1 is MNHEY, CDR2 SMNVEV (reference sequence). Trimming removed 2 bases from V and 4 bases from J; junction bases left unmatched: 10. The CDR3 protein is CASSLLGGQESTEAFF. The CDR3 bases are TGTGCCAGCAGTTTACTCGGAGGACAGGAGAGCACTGAAGCTTTCTTT.

This clone was counted once. V gene TRBV7-8 combines with J gene TRBJ1-2; 7 nucleotides match TRBD1. Germline V lookup: CDR1 SGHVS, CDR2 FQNEAQ. The V gene end was trimmed by 5 bases and the J gene end by 6 bases; junction bases not matched to a gene: 9. The CDR3 has 14 residues. CDR3 DNA: TGTGCCAGCAGCCTATGGGACAGTCCGGATGGCTACACCTTC. Amino acid sequence: CASSLWDSPDGYTF.

CDR3 sequence (DNA): TGTGCCAGCAGTTCAGCCAGGGTTGGTGGCTACACCTTC. Its protein is CASSSARVGGYTF. This chain uses TRBV27 with TRBJ1-2, with D perhaps TRBD1 (5 bases). CDR1 is MNHEY, CDR2 SMNVEV, per germline (reference sequence). The CDR3 consists of 13 residues. The V and J ends lost 4 bases and 7 bases respectively, with 13 bases between them.

This CDR3 is CASSFSGRVYEQYF. The CDR3 nucleotides are TGCGCCAGCAGTTTTAGCGGGAGAGTCTACGAGCAGTACTTC. The V call is TRBV10-2, the J call TRBJ2-7; 9 bases match TRBD2. V trimming: 5 bases; J trimming: 3 bases; junction bases outside the gene matches: 5. Germline CDR1 WSHSY, CDR2 SAAADI. The CDR3 runs 14 residues.

The gene calls are TRBV19 and TRBJ1-5, with TRBD1 identical over 10 bases. V trimming: 3 bases; J trimming: 2 bases; junction bases outside the gene matches: 4. This CDR3 contains 16 residues. Germline V gene sequence: CDR1 LNHDA, CDR2 SQIVND (reference sequence). CDR3 residues: CASSILGTGGNQPQHF. CDR3 coding DNA: TGTGCCAGTAGTATCCTAGGGACAGGGGGCAATCAGCCCCAGCATTTT.

A remark on this clone: The junction and the germline gene differ at one end; a read error may be behind it. The rearrangement joins TRBV2 to TRBJ1-1; no firm D call. The germline V gene encodes CDR1 SNHLY and CDR2 FYNNEI. The CDR3 contains 13 residues. This chain's CDR3 is CGLRAGGDTEAFF. The CDR3 coding sequence is TGCGGTTTGAGGGCAGGTGGTGACACTGAAGCTTTCTTT.

To note about this clone: This specimen includes other DNA sequences encoding the same CDR3. V usage is TRBV6-6 and J usage is TRBJ1-1, with TRBD1 matching 7 bases. There are 12 residues in the CDR3. The trim removed 6 bases at V and 5 bases at J, leaving 3 bases unmatched. Germline CDR1 MNHNY, CDR2 SVGAGI (reference sequence). CDR3 region: CASSKQGTEAFF. CDR3 nucleotides: TGTGCCAGCAGCAAACAGGGGACTGAAGCTTTCTTT.

There are a few counts of this clone. The same CDR3 arises from other DNA sequences in this sample as well. The chain couples TRBV28 to TRBJ2-7; 11 positions agree with TRBD2. The CDR3 sequence is 14 residues long. Germline trimming cut 6 bases from V and 4 bases from J; bases unmatched to any gene: 5. CDR1 is MDHEN and CDR2 is SYDVKM in the germline V gene. In DNA, the CDR3 is TGTGCCAGCAGCCCACTAGCGGGGGTGTACGAGCAGTACTTC. Translated: CASSPLAGVYEQYF.

The rearrangement uses TRBV15 and TRBJ2-3; D is ambiguous. Germline-derived CDR1 and CDR2 are LNHNV and YYDKDF (reference sequence). Trimming pared 3 bases from V and 4 bases from J, leaving 17 bases between. The CDR3 loop spans 16 amino acids. The CDR3 DNA is TGTGCCACCAGCAGCCCCCAGGTAACGGTCCCAGATACGCAGTATTTT. Encoded protein: CATSSPQVTVPDTQYF.

The chain combines TRBV5-8 with TRBJ1-1; 9 bases are shared with TRBD1. V dropped 0 bases and J dropped 4; count of bases not matched to a gene: 7. This CDR3 contains 16 residues. The germline gives CDR1 SGHTS, CDR2 YDEGEE. CDR3 protein: CASSLEGTGWTTEAFF. The CDR3 bases are TGTGCCAGCAGCTTGGAAGGGACAGGGTGGACCACTGAAGCTTTCTTT. The full variable domain, in which reference TRBV5-8 and TRBJ1-1 provide the parts outside the CDR3, is EAGVTQSPTHLIKTRGQQATLRCSPISGHTSVYWYQQALGLGLQFLLWYDEGEERNRGNFPPRFSGRQFPNYSSELNVNALELEDSALYLCASSLEGTGWTTEAFFGQGTRLTVV.

This chain's CDR3 is CASSSGTVSNQPQHF. DNA of the CDR3: TGTGCCAGCAGTTCCGGGACAGTTAGCAATCAGCCCCAGCATTTT. The chain uses TRBV27 and TRBJ1-5, with TRBD1 identical over 7 bases. Trimming removed 4 bases from V and 0 bases from J; junction bases left unmatched: 3. Germline V CDR1 and CDR2: MNHEY, SMNVEV (reference sequence). This CDR3 is 15 amino acids long.

The chain links TRBV28 to TRBJ1-5; D uncertain. The CDR3 is made up of 12 amino acids. Per germline, CDR1 MDHEN and CDR2 SYDVKM. The V and J ends lost 7 bases and 4 bases respectively, with 8 bases between them. This chain's CDR3 is CASMDSNQPQHF. The CDR3 DNA is TGTGCCAGCATGGACTCAAATCAGCCCCAGCATTTT.